The rows below give T cell receptor beta chains drawn from one sample of a study of blood T cell repertoires in COVID-19. Some clones are missing from TCRdb's copy, which holds only in-frame ones; the method was immunoSEQ multiplex PCR. Seen here are 300,000 to 400,000 clones, roughly 89% observed once, and the top ten hold 9.5% to 10%. The sample comprised peripheral blood. The receptors derive from a man younger than 40 with COVID-19, enrolled during active disease. Both conserved end residues are trimmed from each CDR3.

TRBV29-1 | SVDSLNYGYT
TRBV12-3/TRBV12-4 | ASNIGGYEQY
TRBV24-1 | ATSDSGTGDPYEQY
TRBV28 | ASSLRGAGYNEQF
TRBV5-1 | ASSTGQGRDTEAF
TRBV4-1 | ASSQTAGQNTEAF
TRBV7-2 | ASSFGRDYGGELF
TRBV12-3/TRBV12-4 | ASSFGQGTEAF
TRBV13 | ASSYPPYGRSEQY
TRBV29-1 | SVAARGPSGTGELF
TRBV11-1 | ASSLSWRVPTDTQY